Below are 4 T cell receptor beta chains sequenced from a single sample in a study of OX40 agonist ivuxolimab in advanced cancers. Library construction relied on the immunoSEQ multiplex PCR assay. The table comes from immuneACCESS by way of TCRdb, which keeps in-frame sequences with V and J called. Part of the clones is missing from these tables; in studies checked, under half for an unresolved V gene and the rest for unknown reasons. In all, the sample holds tens of thousands of clones, and around 89% of those were seen once. The ten largest make up 1.1% to 1.5% of the sample. The sequences come from CD4+ or CD8+ T cells sorted from blood, collected in a trial of the OX40 agonist ivuxolimab. The source of these receptors is an adult with an advanced solid tumor such as melanoma, head and neck, liver or kidney cancer.

The V and J genes are TRBV5-1 and TRBJ2-7, with 10 bases that match TRBD1. V lost 4 bases and J lost 2; bases outside the gene matches: 3. The CDR3 is 14 residues long. Looked up from germline, CDR1 is SGHRS and CDR2 is YFSETQ. Written as DNA, the CDR3 is TGCGCCAGCAGCCCGACAGGGGGCGCCTACGAGCAGTACTTC. Residues: CASSPTGGAYEQYF.

This rearrangement joins TRBV28 to TRBJ1-5; D is undetermined. Germline CDR1 MDHEN, CDR2 SYDVKM. The CDR3 runs to 10 residues. The V and J ends lost 6 bases and 3 bases respectively, with 0 bases between them. CDR3 region: CASSNQPQHF. CDR3 coding DNA: TGTGCCAGCAGCAATCAGCCCCAGCATTTT.

The V gene is TRBV11-1, the J gene TRBJ2-1, with TRBD1 matching over 8 bases. V lost 6 bases to trimming and J lost 1 base; unmatched junction nucleotides: 5. Germline-derived CDR1 and CDR2 are SGHAT and FQDESV (reference sequence). This CDR3 has 15 amino acids. This chain's CDR3 is CASRSGGESYNEQFF. The CDR3 DNA reads as TGTGCCAGCAGATCAGGGGGCGAGTCCTACAATGAGCAGTTCTTC. Supplemented by reference TRBV11-1 and TRBJ2-1, the full variable domain reads EAEVAQSPRYKITEKSQAVAFWCDPISGHATLYWYRQILGQGPELLVQFQDESVVDDSQLPKDRFSAERLKGVDSTLKIQPAELGDSAMYLCASRSGGESYNEQFFGPGTRLTVL.

The V and J genes are TRBV30 and TRBJ2-3; 8 nucleotides match TRBD2. V gave up 0 bases and J gave up 0 bases; unmatched junction bases: 8. The length of the CDR3 is 17 residues. Germline assignment: CDR1 GTSNPN and CDR2 SVGIG (reference sequence). CDR3 protein: CAWSVGLDSGSTDTQYF. Here the CDR3 DNA reads TGTGCCTGGAGTGTGGGACTAGATAGCGGAAGCACAGATACGCAGTATTTT.